Following are 19 T cell receptor beta chains from one sample sequenced in a study of blood T cell repertoires in COVID-19. Generated by immunoSEQ multiplex PCR, the TCRdb table keeps only in-frame clones and is missing some. The sample holds roughly 86,000 clones, over 60% seen once. The sample taken for sequencing was peripheral blood. The source is a man aged 50 to 60 who had recovered from COVID-19.

This clone occurred a few times. This chain joins TRBV4-3 and TRBJ1-6, with 9 bases lining up with TRBD1. V shed 0 bases, J shed 9 bases, and the junction held 9 bases outside the gene matches. Germline lookup yields CDR1 LGHNA and CDR2 YSLEER. The CDR3 is 17 amino acids. CDR3 protein: CASSQDPPGTGPSPLHF. Here the CDR3 DNA reads TGCGCCAGCAGCCAAGACCCGCCGGGGACAGGGCCTTCACCCCTCCACTTT.

The chain recombines TRBV11-1 with TRBJ2-1; no definite D call. The germline V gene has CDR1 SGHAT and CDR2 FQDESV (reference sequence). This CDR3 is built from 11 residues. Trimming stripped 4 bases from V and 8 bases from J, with 6 bases between. CDR3 in amino acids: CASSSRDEQFF. CDR3 in DNA: TGTGCCAGCAGCTCCCGGGATGAGCAGTTCTTC. Using reference TRBV11-1 and TRBJ2-1 for the parts outside the CDR3, the full variable domain is EAEVAQSPRYKITEKSQAVAFWCDPISGHATLYWYRQILGQGPELLVQFQDESVVDDSQLPKDRFSAERLKGVDSTLKIQPAELGDSAMYLCASSSRDEQFFGPGTRLTVL.

As concerns this clone: The sample contains more than one DNA sequence encoding this CDR3. This rearrangement joins TRBV7-9 to TRBJ1-4; TRBD1 aligns across 7 bases. The CDR3 is 14 residues long. V lost 1 base, J lost 6 bases, and 2 bases stayed unmatched. CDR1 is SEHNR and CDR2 is FQNEAQ in the germline V gene (reference sequence). CDR3 amino acids: CASSLVGTDEKLFF. The CDR3 DNA follows: TGTGCCAGCAGCTTAGTAGGGACAGATGAAAAACTGTTTTTT.

The chain combines TRBV7-3 with TRBJ2-1; possible D gene TRBD2, 6 bases. The germline V gene has CDR1 SGHTA and CDR2 FQGTGA. The CDR3 has 14 amino acids. Trimming pared 1 base from V and 7 bases from J, leaving 11 bases between. For the CDR3, the DNA is TGTGCCAGCAGCTTAAGTTACGGAGGGAATGAGCAGTTCTTC. It encodes CASSLSYGGNEQFF. The whole variable domain, remainder taken from reference TRBV7-3 and TRBJ2-1, is GAGVSQTPSNKVTEKGKYVELRCDPISGHTALYWYRQSLGQGPEFLIYFQGTGAADDSGLPNDRFFAVRPEGSVSTLKIQRTERGDSAVYLCASSLSYGGNEQFFGPGTRLTVL.

The chain joins TRBV3-1 (or the pseudogene TRBV3-2) to TRBJ2-1, with 8 bases that match TRBD2. V was clipped by 6 bases and J by 1 base; unmatched bases: 2. Germline V CDR1 and CDR2: LGHDT, YNNKEL (reference sequence). This CDR3 is 14 amino acids long. The CDR3 DNA follows: TGTGCCAGCAGTAGCGGGAAGTCCTACAATGAGCAGTTCTTC. Translated: CASSSGKSYNEQFF.

The chain carries TRBV5-4 and TRBJ2-4; TRBD2 aligns across 14 bases. From germline, CDR1 is SGHNT and CDR2 YYREEE (reference sequence). The CDR3 totals 18 residues. Trimming cost V 4 bases and J 0 bases; bases outside gene matches: 6. CDR3 nucleotides: TGTGCCAGCAGCATCGGGACTAGCGGGGGACTAGCCAAAAACATTCAGTACTTC. Translation gives CASSIGTSGGLAKNIQYF.

This chain links TRBV7-8 with TRBJ2-7; D is ambiguous. Germline lookup yields CDR1 SGHVS and CDR2 FQNEAQ. The CDR3 has 15 residues. Trimming pared 0 bases from V and 2 bases from J, leaving 11 bases between. The CDR3 loop reads CASSLAGGTTYEQYF. CDR3 DNA: TGTGCCAGCAGCTTAGCTGGCGGAACTACCTACGAGCAGTACTTC.

The rearrangement uses TRBV24-1 and TRBJ2-1, with D tentatively TRBD2 (5 bases). This CDR3 is 19 amino acids long. Trimming pared 3 bases from V and 0 bases from J, leaving 20 bases between. Per the germline V gene, CDR1 is KGHDR and CDR2 is SFDVKD. The CDR3 DNA follows: TGTGCCACCAGTGATCGGGAATCATACTGGAAGGGCTCCTACAATGAGCAGTTCTTC. Translated: CATSDRESYWKGSYNEQFF.

The gene calls are TRBV18 and TRBJ1-6; D perhaps matches TRBD1 (6 bases). Trimming shortened V by 5 bases and J by 8 bases, and 7 bases separated the two germline ends. The CDR3 is 12 amino acids. Looked up from germline, CDR1 is KGHSH and CDR2 is LQKENI. The CDR3 loop is CASSSGDSPLHF. CDR3 DNA sequence: TGTGCCAGCTCATCAGGGGATTCACCCCTCCACTTT.

V usage is TRBV12-3 or TRBV12-4 and J usage is TRBJ1-1; no definite D call. CDR3 length: 13 residues. V lost 7 bases and J lost 4, with 13 bases in between. The CDR3 DNA sequence: TGTGCCAGCATCCCGAGGTTAGGCACTGAAGCTTTCTTT. As protein: CASIPRLGTEAFF.

This chain uses TRBV2 with TRBJ1-1; D possibly corresponds to TRBD1 (5 bases). CDR1 SNHLY and CDR2 FYNNEI come from the germline V gene. This CDR3 comprises 10 residues. Deletions cut 4 bases from V and 11 bases from J, with 8 bases between. CDR3: CASSVRAAFF. The CDR3 region has the DNA TGTGCCAGCAGTGTCAGGGCGGCTTTCTTT. Full variable domain (missing parts from reference TRBV2 and TRBJ1-1): EPEVTQTPSHQVTQMGQEVILRCVPISNHLYFYWYRQILGQKVEFLVSFYNNEISEKSEIFDDQFSVERPDGSNFTLKIRSTKLEDSAMYFCASSVRAAFFGQGTRLTVV.

CDR3 sequence (DNA): TGTGCCAGCAGTTTATATGGATGGGACAAGAATTCACCCCTCCACTTT. It specifies CASSLYGWDKNSPLHF. J is TRBJ1-6 and V is TRBV27, with TRBD1 as a possible D gene (6 bases). Trimming took 1 base from V and 7 from J, leaving 14 bases between them. CDR1 MNHEY and CDR2 SMNVEV come from the germline V gene (reference sequence). The CDR3 sequence is 16 residues long.

The chain carries TRBV27 and TRBJ1-1; no firm D call. The CDR3 runs 13 residues. V lost 7 bases and J 10 bases, leaving 19 bases between the germline ends. Germline loops: CDR1 MNHEY, CDR2 SMNVEV (reference sequence). The CDR3 reads CASKRSLSAIAFF. CDR3 in DNA: TGTGCCAGCAAGCGAAGTCTCTCGGCGATAGCTTTCTTT.

The chain employs TRBV6-5 and TRBJ1-2, with 8 nucleotides matching TRBD1. The V and J ends lost 5 bases and 1 base, in that order; junction bases with no gene match: 3. CDR1 and CDR2 from the germline V gene are MNHEY and SVGAGI. The CDR3 contains 14 residues. CDR3 region: CASSKDRVNYGYTF. CDR3 DNA: TGTGCCAGCAGTAAGGACAGGGTTAACTATGGCTACACCTTC.

The rearrangement joins TRBV4-2 to TRBJ1-6; D unresolved. CDR1 LGHNA and CDR2 YNFKEQ come from the germline V gene. With 0 bases removed from V and 7 bases from J, the gap between germline ends came to 16 bases. The CDR3 consists of 17 residues. Here the CDR3 DNA reads TGTGCCAGCAGCCAAGAAGGAAGGAATCGGGAGAATTCACCCCTCCACTTT. Its protein is CASSQEGRNRENSPLHF.

The chain uses TRBV9 and TRBJ2-7; 7 bases fit TRBD1. The germline V gene encodes CDR1 SGDLS and CDR2 YYNGEE. The CDR3 sequence is 16 residues long. J gave up 2 bases and V 3 bases, and 11 bases lay outside the gene matches. The CDR3 is CASSGNKQGSTYEQYF. The DNA of the CDR3 is TGTGCCAGCAGCGGGAACAAACAGGGGTCGACCTACGAGCAGTACTTC.

The chain employs TRBV6-6 and TRBJ1-4; D is ambiguous. Germline CDR1 and CDR2: MNHNY and SVGAGI (reference sequence). This CDR3 is 13 amino acids long. Trimming removed 6 bases from V and 6 bases from J, with 11 bases in between. The CDR3 loop is CASSPPGDEKLFF. The CDR3 DNA reads TGTGCCAGCAGCCCCCCCGGTGATGAAAAACTGTTTTTT.

J is TRBJ1-6 and V is TRBV27; TRBD1 aligns across 7 bases. Germline V CDR1 and CDR2: MNHEY, SMNVEV (reference sequence). The CDR3 is 16 residues long. V was clipped by 9 bases and J by 10 bases; unmatched bases: 18. The CDR3 protein is CASTKGDRALGSPLHF. CDR3 nucleotide sequence: TGTGCCAGTACGAAAGGGGACAGAGCTTTAGGATCACCCCTCCACTTT.

The chain combines TRBV28 with TRBJ2-5, with TRBD2 as a possible D gene (5 bases). Germline V CDR1 and CDR2: MDHEN, SYDVKM. Trimming stripped 7 bases from V and 4 bases from J, with 22 bases between. This CDR3 has 16 residues. CDR3 region: CASTAPSRAYRETQYF. CDR3 DNA sequence: TGTGCCAGCACAGCCCCCTCGAGGGCCTATCGAGAGACCCAGTACTTC.